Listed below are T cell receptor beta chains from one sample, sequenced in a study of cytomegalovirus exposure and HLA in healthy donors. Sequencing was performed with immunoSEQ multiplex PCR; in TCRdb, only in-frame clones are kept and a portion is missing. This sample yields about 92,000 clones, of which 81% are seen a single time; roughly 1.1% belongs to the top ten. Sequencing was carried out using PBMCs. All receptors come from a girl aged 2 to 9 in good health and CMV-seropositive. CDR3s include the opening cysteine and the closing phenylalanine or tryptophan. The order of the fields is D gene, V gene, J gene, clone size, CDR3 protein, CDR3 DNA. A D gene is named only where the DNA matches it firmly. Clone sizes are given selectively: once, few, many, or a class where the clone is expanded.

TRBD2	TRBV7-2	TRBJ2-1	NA	CASSTSSGSSNEQFF	TGTGCCAGCAGCACCTCTAGCGGGAGCAGCAATGAGCAGTTCTTC
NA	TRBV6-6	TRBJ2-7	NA	CASSPPDYGNYEQYF	TGTGCCAGCAGCCCTCCCGATTACGGGAATTACGAGCAGTACTTC
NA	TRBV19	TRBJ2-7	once	CASSSRLPYEQYF	TGTGCCAGTAGTAGTCGTCTACCCTACGAGCAGTACTTC
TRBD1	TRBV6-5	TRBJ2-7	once	CASSNAGGNEQYF	TGTGCCAGCAGCAACGCAGGGGGCAACGAGCAGTACTTC
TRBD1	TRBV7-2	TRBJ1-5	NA	CASSLDPTGALTNQPQHF	TGTGCCAGCAGCTTAGACCCGACAGGGGCCCTAACTAATCAGCCCCAGCATTTT
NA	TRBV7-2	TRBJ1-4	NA	CASSPRVGTNEKLFF	TGTGCCAGCAGCCCGAGGGTTGGAACTAATGAAAAACTGTTTTTT
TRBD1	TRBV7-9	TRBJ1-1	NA	CSTRGGIAEAFF	TGTTCCACCAGGGGGGGTATCGCTGAAGCTTTCTTT
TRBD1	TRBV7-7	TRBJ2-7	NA	CASSLAGTGTEQYF	TGTGCTAGCAGCTTAGCCGGGACAGGGACCGAGCAGTACTTC
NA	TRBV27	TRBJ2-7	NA	CASSPLGGPYEQYF	TGTGCCAGCAGTCCCCTGGGGGGGCCGTACGAGCAGTACTTC
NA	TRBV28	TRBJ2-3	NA	CASSLGQGNSDTQYF	TGTGCCAGCAGTTTAGGGCAGGGGAATTCAGATACGCAGTATTTT